Listed below are T cell receptor beta chains from one sample, sequenced in a study of chemoradiotherapy in HPV16-positive cancers. TCRdb's copy holds only in-frame clones and misses some; the assay was immunoSEQ multiplex PCR. The profile covers just over 750 clones, with around 91% appearing a single time and 5% to 7.5% taken by the ten largest. Sample: tumor tissue, taken from a patient who underwent chemoradiotherapy. The receptors derive from a human donor with HPV-associated anogenital cancer. Both conserved end residues are part of each CDR3. The D gene is left open where the match is weak. Size is omitted from some rows. Given values are once, few, many or a class for expanded clones.

v_gene	j_gene	abundance	len	d_gene	CDR3aa	CDR3nt
TRBV30	TRBJ1-5	-	13	-	CAWSRGDNQPQHF	TGTGCCTGGAGCAGGGGCGACAATCAGCCCCAGCATTTT
TRBV28	TRBJ1-3	-	13	-	CASSLANRNTIYF	TGTGCCAGCAGTCTAGCCAATAGAAACACCATATATTTT
TRBV30	TRBJ2-1	-	11	-	CAWSVQNEQFF	TGTGCCTGGAGTGTACAGAATGAGCAGTTCTTC
TRBV2	TRBJ1-5	-	14	-	CASSAERINQPQHF	TGTGCCAGCAGTGCAGAGCGGATCAATCAGCCCCAGCATTTT
TRBV4-1	TRBJ2-7	-	16	-	CASSHELLLSSYEQYF	TGCGCCAGCAGCCATGAACTACTCCTTAGCTCCTACGAGCAGTACTTC
TRBV19	TRBJ1-2	-	14	-	CASSIGSPSGGYTF	TGTGCCAGTAGTATAGGCAGCCCCTCCGGTGGCTACACCTTC
TRBV7-3	TRBJ2-3	-	17	TRBD2	CASSLNTAGGRTDTQYF	TGTGCCAGCAGCTTAAATACGGCGGGAGGGCGAACAGATACGCAGTATTTT
TRBV19	TRBJ1-4	-	15	-	CASRKTSATNEKLFF	TGTGCCAGTAGGAAGACAAGCGCAACTAATGAAAAACTGTTTTTT
TRBV5-5	TRBJ1-1	-	15	-	CASRTVAGGNTEAFF	TGTGCCAGCAGGACGGTGGCCGGGGGGAACACTGAAGCTTTCTTT
TRBV7-2	TRBJ1-2	-	16	TRBD1	CASSPPWGTGGPGYTF	TGTGCCAGCAGCCCCCCCTGGGGGACAGGGGGCCCGGGCTACACCTTC
TRBV4-3	TRBJ2-7	-	14	-	CASSPAGTPGEQYF	TGCGCCAGCAGCCCCGCCGGGACGCCGGGCGAGCAGTACTTC
TRBV4-3	TRBJ1-5	once	18	-	CASSQDLLRWTDNQPQHF	TGCGCCAGCAGCCAAGATTTGTTAAGGTGGACAGACAATCAGCCCCAGCATTTT
TRBV2	TRBJ1-1	-	13	-	CASSDWGNTEAFF	TGTGCCAGCAGTGACTGGGGGAACACTGAAGCTTTCTTT
TRBV10-3	TRBJ1-1	-	12	-	CASGNSLTEAFF	TGTGCTTCAGGGAATTCTCTGACTGAAGCTTTCTTT
TRBV6-6	TRBJ2-4	-	13	-	CASSFLQKNIQYF	TGTGCCAGCAGTTTCCTACAGAAAAACATTCAGTACTTC
TRBV4-1	TRBJ2-1	-	15	TRBD1	CASSQDRTGYDEQFF	TGCGCCAGCAGCCAAGACAGGACAGGGTACGATGAGCAGTTCTTC
TRBV7-2	TRBJ1-1	-	16	-	CASSLERPGRQAEAFF	TGTGCCAGCAGCTTAGAGCGCCCGGGGCGGCAGGCTGAAGCTTTCTTT
TRBV6-5	TRBJ2-3	-	13	TRBD1	CASSYPGGGTQYF	TGTGCCAGCAGTTATCCAGGGGGCGGTACGCAGTATTTT